Listed below are T cell receptor beta chains from one sample, sequenced in a study of PD-L1 blockade in urothelial cancer. Some clones are missing from TCRdb's copy, which holds only in-frame ones; the method was immunoSEQ multiplex PCR. The profile shows roughly 120,000 clones, roughly 84% of them singletons. The sequencing used PBMCs, collected around atezolizumab (anti-PD-L1) treatment. The receptor source for this set is a man aged 45-65 years with urothelial cancer. Each CDR3 is given with its conserved first and last residue. The order of the fields is J gene, D gene, clone size, V gene, CDR3 protein, CDR3 DNA. D genes are given only for firm matches. Not all rows give a size; the values are once, few, many and, for expanded clones, a class.

TRBJ2-3 NA NA TRBV6-1 CASRDFADTQYF TGTGCCAGCAGGGACTTTGCAGATACGCAGTATTTT
TRBJ2-1 NA once TRBV18 CASSPAREGQFF TGTGCCAGCTCACCAGCGAGAGAGGGGCAGTTCTTC
TRBJ1-4 NA NA TRBV7-6 CASSLGGEGEKLFF TGTGCCAGCAGTCTTGGGGGGGAGGGCGAAAAACTGTTTTTT
TRBJ2-1 NA NA TRBV7-2 CASSSSPGKFSIGQFF TGTGCCAGCAGCTCATCACCGGGGAAGTTCTCAATTGGGCAGTTCTTC
TRBJ2-2 TRBD2 NA TRBV7-8 CASKLRVTSGSLGTGELFF TGTGCCAGCAAGCTTAGGGTTACAAGCGGGAGTTTGGGAACCGGGGAGCTGTTTTTT
TRBJ1-4 NA NA TRBV27 CASSSKHSGAMGELFF TGTGCCAGCAGTTCAAAACATTCAGGGGCAATGGGGGAACTGTTTTTT
TRBJ1-2 NA NA TRBV5-1 CASRGSYGYTF TGCGCTAGTAGAGGGAGCTATGGCTACACCTTC
TRBJ1-2 TRBD1 NA TRBV5-6 CASSFNRQGYGYTF TGTGCCAGCAGCTTCAACCGACAGGGCTATGGCTACACCTTC
TRBJ1-1 NA NA TRBV7-8 CASTLRGWGNTEAFF TGTGCCAGCACTCTAAGAGGGTGGGGGAACACTGAAGCTTTCTTT
TRBJ2-1 TRBD2 NA TRBV5-1 CASSPTSGTLNEQFF TGCGCCAGCAGCCCGACTAGCGGGACTCTCAATGAGCAGTTCTTC
TRBJ1-2 NA few TRBV2 CASRAGGSYGYTF TGTGCCAGCAGGGCCGGGGGGAGCTATGGCTACACCTTC
TRBJ2-1 NA NA TRBV25-1 CASSVGGRGTYNEQFF TGTGCCAGCAGTGTAGGGGGGAGGGGGACCTACAATGAGCAGTTCTTC
TRBJ2-6 TRBD1 NA TRBV30 CAWSSGTGGRNSGANVLTF TGTGCCTGGAGTTCCGGGACAGGGGGCCGTAACTCTGGGGCCAACGTCCTGACTTTC